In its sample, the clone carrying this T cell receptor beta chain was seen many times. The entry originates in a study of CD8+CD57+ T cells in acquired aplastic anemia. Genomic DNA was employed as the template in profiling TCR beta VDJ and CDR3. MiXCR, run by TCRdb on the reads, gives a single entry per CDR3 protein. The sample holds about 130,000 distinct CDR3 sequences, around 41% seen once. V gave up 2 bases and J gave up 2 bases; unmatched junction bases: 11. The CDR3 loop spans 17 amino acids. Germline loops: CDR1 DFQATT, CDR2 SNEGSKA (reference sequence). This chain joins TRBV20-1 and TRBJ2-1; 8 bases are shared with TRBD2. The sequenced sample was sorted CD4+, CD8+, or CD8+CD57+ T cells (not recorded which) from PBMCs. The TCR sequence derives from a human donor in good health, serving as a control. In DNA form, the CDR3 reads TGCAGTGCTAGACCCAACCTGCGGGGGGCTACCTACAATGAGCAGTTCTTC. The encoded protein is CSARPNLRGATYNEQFF.